This TCR beta chain stems from a study of T cell responses to AZD1222 COVID-19 vaccine. Comments on this clone: Its target is not known.

Assay: immunoSEQ multiplex PCR; the TCRdb copy retains only in-frame clones and omits some. The data hold about 140,000 clones, with 70% to 90% observed a single time. Whole-study findings and limits: Repertoires were collected only later (after the peak T cell response had occurred). Mapped onto spike, vaccine-associated CD4 TCRs spanned it and were dominant at 160-218 and 743-854. Spike-specific TCR repertoires showed rising breadth and depth after two AZD1222 doses. Variant regions that are unmutated are reportedly the target of nearly half of spike-specific TCRs.

CDR3 size: 13 residues. Germline CDR1 SGHDN, CDR2 FVKESK. V dropped 8 bases and J dropped 3 bases, with 11 bases sitting between them. This clonotype was obtained from an adult who received the MenACWY meningococcal vaccine as a control. The chain joins TRBV14 to TRBJ2-1; D unresolved. This sample comprised peripheral blood, obtained 28 days after the second dose of the MenACWY control vaccine. The DNA for the CDR3 is TGTGCCAGCCGCCTAGGGCTCTACAATGAGCAGTTCTTC. It encodes CASRLGLYNEQFF.